This T cell receptor (beta chain) was captured by sequencing in a study of blood T cells in healthy people across ages. Primers used in a second PCR of roughly 6 to 12 cycles were a sample-barcoded 5' primer and a J-beta primer mix. TCRdb called the 5' RACE reads again in MiXCR, with one record for every CDR3 protein. In the table there are roughly 680,000 distinct CDR3 sequences, around 49% of which are singletons. Germline V gene sequence: CDR1 MDHEN, CDR2 SYDVKM. The CDR3 loop spans 12 amino acids. Each sample used at least 6 million PBMCs. General study findings and limits: Naive T cell percentage and TCR beta diversity correlated strongly. Comparison with aged donors showed that long-lived donors had more naive CD4+ cells and higher diversity.

As concerns this clonotype: The antigen is unknown.

This receptor was obtained from an older woman in good health. The source material was blood. The V and J genes are TRBV28 and TRBJ2-7, with D perhaps being TRBD1 or TRBD2 (5 bases each). The DNA end favors TRBJ2-5, so the J call may be wrong. As DNA, the CDR3 is TGTGCCAGCACGGGGCGGTGGGAGACCCAGTACTTC. Its protein is CASTGRWETQYF.